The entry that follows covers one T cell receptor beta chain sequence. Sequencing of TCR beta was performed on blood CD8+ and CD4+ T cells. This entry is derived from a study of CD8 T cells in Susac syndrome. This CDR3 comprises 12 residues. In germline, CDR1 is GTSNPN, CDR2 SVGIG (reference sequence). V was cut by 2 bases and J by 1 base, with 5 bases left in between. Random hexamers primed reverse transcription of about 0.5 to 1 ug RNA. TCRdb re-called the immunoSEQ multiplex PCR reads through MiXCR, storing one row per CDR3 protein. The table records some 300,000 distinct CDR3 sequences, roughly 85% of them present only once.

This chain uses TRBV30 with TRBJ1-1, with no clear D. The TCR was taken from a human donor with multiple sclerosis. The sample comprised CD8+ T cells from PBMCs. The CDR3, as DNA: TGTGCCTGGAGTTGGGGGAACACTGAAGCTTTCTTT. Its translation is CAWSWGNTEAFF. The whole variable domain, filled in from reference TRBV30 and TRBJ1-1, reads SQTIHQWPATLVQPVGSPLSLECTVEGTSNPNLYWYRQAAGRGLQLLFYSVGIGQISSEVPQNLSASRPQDRQFILSSKKLLLSDSGFYLCAWSWGNTEAFFGQGTRLTVV.